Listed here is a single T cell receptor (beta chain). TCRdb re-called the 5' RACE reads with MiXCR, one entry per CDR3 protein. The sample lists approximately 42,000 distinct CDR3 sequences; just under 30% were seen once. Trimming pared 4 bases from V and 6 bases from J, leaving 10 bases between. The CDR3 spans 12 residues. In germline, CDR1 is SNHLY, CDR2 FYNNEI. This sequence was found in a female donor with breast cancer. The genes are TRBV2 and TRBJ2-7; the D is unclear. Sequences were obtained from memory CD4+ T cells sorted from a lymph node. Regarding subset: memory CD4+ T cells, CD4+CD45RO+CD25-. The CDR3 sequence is CASSVDSGEQYF. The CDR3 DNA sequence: TGTGCCAGCAGTGTTGACTCGGGCGAGCAGTACTTC.